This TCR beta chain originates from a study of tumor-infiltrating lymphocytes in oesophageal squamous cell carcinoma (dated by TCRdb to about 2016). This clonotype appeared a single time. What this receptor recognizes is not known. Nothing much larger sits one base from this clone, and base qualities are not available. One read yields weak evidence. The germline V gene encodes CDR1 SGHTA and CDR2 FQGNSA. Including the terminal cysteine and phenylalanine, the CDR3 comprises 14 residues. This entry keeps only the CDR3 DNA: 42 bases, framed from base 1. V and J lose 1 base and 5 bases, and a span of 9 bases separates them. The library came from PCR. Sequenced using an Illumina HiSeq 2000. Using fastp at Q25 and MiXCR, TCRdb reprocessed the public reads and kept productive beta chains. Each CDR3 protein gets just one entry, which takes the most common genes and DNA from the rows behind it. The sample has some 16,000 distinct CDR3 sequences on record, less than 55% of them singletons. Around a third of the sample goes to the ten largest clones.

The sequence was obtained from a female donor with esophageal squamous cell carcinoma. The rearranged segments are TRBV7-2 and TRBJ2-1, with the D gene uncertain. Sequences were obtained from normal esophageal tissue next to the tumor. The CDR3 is CASSLGQAHNEQFF. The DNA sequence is TGTGCCAGCAGCTTAGGGCAGGCCCACAATGAGCAGTTCTTC.